The 5 T cell receptor beta chains below come from one sample, sequenced in a study of cytomegalovirus exposure and HLA in healthy donors. It was with 60 Vbeta and 13 Jbeta primers that the PCR ran. Measured with immunoSEQ multiplex PCR; TCRdb has only the in-frame clones, and not every one. The sample includes 100,000 to 150,000 clones, 81% of them seen just once. Sample: PBMCs. The receptor source for this set is a man between 18 and 35 years old in good health and CMV-seropositive.

This sequence joins TRBV19 and TRBJ2-7, with D perhaps matching TRBD2 (6 bases). V was pared by 10 bases and J by 5 bases, with 12 bases between. The CDR3 has 11 residues. CDR1 and CDR2 (germline): LNHDA, SQIVND (reference sequence). CDR3 nucleotides: TGTGCCACCCGTGGGGGGAACGAGCAGTACTTC. Translation: CATRGGNEQYF.

The chain combines TRBV9 with TRBJ2-3, with 7 bases that match TRBD2. After removal of 2 bases from V and 7 bases from J, the junction contained 10 bases not matched to a gene. The CDR3 sequence is 15 residues long. Germline-derived CDR1 and CDR2 are SGDLS and YYNGEE. The CDR3 spells CASSVNGRRGHTQYF. For the CDR3, the DNA is TGTGCCAGCAGCGTTAACGGGAGGAGGGGACATACGCAGTATTTT.

This clone was detected a few times. The genes are TRBV4-3 and TRBJ2-1, with 8 bases matching TRBD2. The V gene's germline CDR1 is LGHNA and CDR2 YSLEER. The CDR3 covers 17 residues. The V and J ends lost 0 bases and 5 bases, in that order; junction bases with no gene match: 9. The CDR3 reads CASSQDPLAGLNNEQFF. The CDR3 DNA is TGCGCCAGCAGCCAAGACCCCCTAGCGGGCCTGAACAATGAGCAGTTCTTC.

The chain joins TRBV5-6 to TRBJ2-1; the match to TRBD2 covers 12 bases. With V trimmed by 4 bases and J by 6 bases, 17 bases remained unmatched. The CDR3 is 19 residues long. Germline V gene lookup returns CDR1 SGHDT and CDR2 YYEEEE. The DNA of the CDR3 is TGTGCCAGCAGCATGGCGGCTAGCGGGAGGGCTACCGGATTCAATGAGCAGTTCTTC. Its protein product is CASSMAASGRATGFNEQFF.

V usage is TRBV30 and J usage is TRBJ1-1, with D tentatively TRBD1 (5 bases). The CDR3 sequence is 12 residues long. The V gene lost 5 bases and the J gene lost 8 bases, with 15 bases spanning the gap. The V gene's germline CDR1 is GTSNPN and CDR2 SVGIG (reference sequence). The CDR3 loop is CAWDSWTPEAFF. In DNA form, the CDR3 reads TGTGCCTGGGATTCTTGGACACCCGAAGCTTTCTTT.